This T cell receptor (beta chain) was captured by sequencing in a study of blood T cell repertoires in COVID-19. About the research overall: Samples taken during acute and convalescent COVID-19 were collected in the United States, Italy and Spain.

Germline values: CDR1 SGHNT, CDR2 YENEEA. The trim removed 0 bases at V and 8 bases at J, leaving 1 base unmatched. The CDR3 has 13 residues. TCRdb's copy holds only in-frame clones and misses some; the assay was immunoSEQ multiplex PCR. The data show some 290,000 clones, roughly 93% seen once. In assigning cohorts, the study relied on participant-reported clinical history. The material sequenced was PBMCs or T cells enriched from blood (not recorded which). This TCR was sampled from a woman between 40 and 55 years old with acute COVID-19. The chain carries TRBV11-3 and TRBJ2-3; 8 positions match TRBD2. CDR3 sequence: CASSLDGTSTQYF. CDR3 coding DNA: TGTGCCAGCAGCTTAGATGGGACTAGTACGCAGTATTTT. The full variable domain, its missing parts supplied by reference TRBV11-3 and TRBJ2-3, is EAGVVQSPRYKIIEKKQPVAFWCNPISGHNTLYWYLQNLGQGPELLIRYENEEAVDDSQLPKDRFSAERLKGVDSTLKIQPAELGDSAVYLCASSLDGTSTQYFGPGTRLTVL.